Detailed here is one T cell receptor (beta chain). The antigen remains unidentified. Repertoires were generated with immunoSEQ multiplex PCR, while TCRdb's copy carries only in-frame clones and drops some. The repertoire holds 150,000 to 200,000 clones, with around nine tenths as singletons. The record originates from a study of T cell responses to AZD1222 COVID-19 vaccine. Study-wide results and limits: Only a handful of AZD1222 recipients, roughly 6 in all, had baseline seropositivity. Reports indicate that nearly half of spike-specific TCRs are directed at unmutated variant regions. The donor cohort was predominantly white British with a female majority, and clonal diversity may have been underestimated.

Germline V gene sequence: CDR1 SGHDN, CDR2 FVKESK. The V gene lost 0 bases and the J gene lost 6 bases, with 5 bases spanning the gap. CDR3 length: 12 amino acids. The TCR comes from an adult who received the AZD1222 COVID-19 vaccine. Sequences were derived from peripheral blood, sampled 28 days after the second AZD1222 dose. The rearrangement joins TRBV14 to TRBJ2-5; D gene uncertain. The CDR3 nucleotides read TGTGCCAGCAGCCAAGAGAGGAAGACCCAGTACTTC. Translated: CASSQERKTQYF.